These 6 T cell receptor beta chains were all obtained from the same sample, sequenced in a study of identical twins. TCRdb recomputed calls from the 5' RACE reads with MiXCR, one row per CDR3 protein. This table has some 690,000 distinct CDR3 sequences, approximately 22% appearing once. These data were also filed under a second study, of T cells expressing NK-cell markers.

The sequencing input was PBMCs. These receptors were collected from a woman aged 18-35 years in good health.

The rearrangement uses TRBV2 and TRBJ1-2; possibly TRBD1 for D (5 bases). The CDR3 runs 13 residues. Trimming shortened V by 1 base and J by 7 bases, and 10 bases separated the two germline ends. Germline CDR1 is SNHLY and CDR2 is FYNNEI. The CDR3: CASSEVAGSGYTF. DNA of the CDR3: TGTGCCAGCAGTGAAGTGGCAGGGTCTGGCTACACCTTC.

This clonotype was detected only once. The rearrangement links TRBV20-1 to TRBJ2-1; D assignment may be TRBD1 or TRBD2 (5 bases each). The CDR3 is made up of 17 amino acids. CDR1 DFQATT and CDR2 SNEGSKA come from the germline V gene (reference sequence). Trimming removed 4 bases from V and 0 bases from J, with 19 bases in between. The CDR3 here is CSAIISPRGPSYNEQFF. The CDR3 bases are TGCAGTGCTATAATAAGCCCCCGGGGCCCCTCCTACAATGAGCAGTTCTTC.

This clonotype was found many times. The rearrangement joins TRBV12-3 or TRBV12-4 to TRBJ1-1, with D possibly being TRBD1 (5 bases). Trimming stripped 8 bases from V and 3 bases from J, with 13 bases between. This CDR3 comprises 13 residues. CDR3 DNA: TGTGCCAGCCGGGCCGGGACCGACACTGAAGCTTTCTTT. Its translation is CASRAGTDTEAFF.

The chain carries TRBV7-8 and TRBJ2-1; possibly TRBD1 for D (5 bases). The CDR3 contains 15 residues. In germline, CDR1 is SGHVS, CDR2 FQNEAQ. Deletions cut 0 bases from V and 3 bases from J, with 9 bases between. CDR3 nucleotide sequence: TGTGCCAGCAGCTTAGCCGTAGGGGACTACAATGAGCAGTTCTTC. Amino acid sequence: CASSLAVGDYNEQFF.

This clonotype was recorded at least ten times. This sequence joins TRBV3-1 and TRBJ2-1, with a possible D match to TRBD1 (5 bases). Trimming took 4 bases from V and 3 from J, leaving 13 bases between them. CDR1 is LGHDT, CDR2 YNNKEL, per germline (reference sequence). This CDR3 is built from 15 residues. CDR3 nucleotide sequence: TGTGCCAGCAGCCCCCAGGGTAGGGTCTACAATGAGCAGTTCTTC. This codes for CASSPQGRVYNEQFF.

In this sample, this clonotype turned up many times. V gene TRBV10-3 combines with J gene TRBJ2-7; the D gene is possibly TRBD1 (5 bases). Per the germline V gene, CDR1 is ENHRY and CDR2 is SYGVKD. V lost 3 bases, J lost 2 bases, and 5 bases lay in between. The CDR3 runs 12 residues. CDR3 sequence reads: CAISDRAYEQYF. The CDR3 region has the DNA TGTGCCATCAGTGACAGGGCCTACGAGCAGTACTTC.